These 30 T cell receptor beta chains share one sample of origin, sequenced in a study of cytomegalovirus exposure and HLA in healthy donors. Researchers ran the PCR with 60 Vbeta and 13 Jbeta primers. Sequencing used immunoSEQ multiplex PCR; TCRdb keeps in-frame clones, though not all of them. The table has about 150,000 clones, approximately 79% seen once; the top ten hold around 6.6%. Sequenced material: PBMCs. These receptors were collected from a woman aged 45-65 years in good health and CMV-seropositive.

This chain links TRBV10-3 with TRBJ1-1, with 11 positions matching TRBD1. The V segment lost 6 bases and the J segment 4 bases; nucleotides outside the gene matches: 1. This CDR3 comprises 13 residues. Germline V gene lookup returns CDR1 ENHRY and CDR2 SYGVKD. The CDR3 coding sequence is TGTGCCATCAGCGGGACAGGGGGCACTGAAGCTTTCTTT. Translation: CAISGTGGTEAFF.

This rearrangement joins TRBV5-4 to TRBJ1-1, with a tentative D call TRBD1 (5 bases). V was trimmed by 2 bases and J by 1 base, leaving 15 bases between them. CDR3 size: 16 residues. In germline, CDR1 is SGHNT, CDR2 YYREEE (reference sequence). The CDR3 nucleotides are TGTGCCAGCAGCTTAGGGGCACCCGGACCGAACACTGAAGCTTTCTTT. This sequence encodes CASSLGAPGPNTEAFF.

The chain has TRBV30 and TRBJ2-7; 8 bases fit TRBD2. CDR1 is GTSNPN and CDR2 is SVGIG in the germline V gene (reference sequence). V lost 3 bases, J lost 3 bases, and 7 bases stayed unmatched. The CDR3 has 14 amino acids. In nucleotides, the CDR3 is TGTGCCTGGAGGGCACGGGGGGGGCTCTACGAGCAGTACTTC. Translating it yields CAWRARGGLYEQYF. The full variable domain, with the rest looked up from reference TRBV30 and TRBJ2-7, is SQTIHQWPATLVQPVGSPLSLECTVEGTSNPNLYWYRQAAGRGLQLLFYSVGIGQISSEVPQNLSASRPQDRQFILSSKKLLLSDSGFYLCAWRARGGLYEQYFGPGTRLTVT.

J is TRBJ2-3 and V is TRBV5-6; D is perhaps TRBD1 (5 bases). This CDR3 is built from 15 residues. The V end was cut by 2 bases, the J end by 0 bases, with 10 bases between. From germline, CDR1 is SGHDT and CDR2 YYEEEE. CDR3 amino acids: CASSLTGPSTDTQYF. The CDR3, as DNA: TGTGCCAGCAGCTTAACAGGACCTAGCACAGATACGCAGTATTTT.

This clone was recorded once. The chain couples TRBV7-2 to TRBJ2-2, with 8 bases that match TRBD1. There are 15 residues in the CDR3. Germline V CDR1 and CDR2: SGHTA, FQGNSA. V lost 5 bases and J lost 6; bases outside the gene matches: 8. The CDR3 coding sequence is TGTGCCAGCAGCCCCCGACAGGGGCGGTCCGGGGAGCTGTTTTTT. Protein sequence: CASSPRQGRSGELFF. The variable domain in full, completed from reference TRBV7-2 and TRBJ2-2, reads GAGVSQSPSNKVTEKGKDVELRCDPISGHTALYWYRQSLGQGLEFLIYFQGNSAPDKSGLPSDRFSAERTGGSVSTLTIQRTQQEDSAVYLCASSPRQGRSGELFFGEGSRLTVL.

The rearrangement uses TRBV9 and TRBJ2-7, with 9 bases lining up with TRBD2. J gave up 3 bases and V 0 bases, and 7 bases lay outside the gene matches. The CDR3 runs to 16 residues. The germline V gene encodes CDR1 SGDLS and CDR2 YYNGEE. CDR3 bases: TGTGCCAGCAGCGTAGGTGCGGGGGGGTCCCGCTACGAGCAGTACTTC. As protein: CASSVGAGGSRYEQYF. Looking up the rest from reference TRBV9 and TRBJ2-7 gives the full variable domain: DSGVTQTPKHLITATGQRVTLRCSPRSGDLSVYWYQQSLDQGLQFLIQYYNGEERAKGNILERFSAQQFPDLHSELNLSSLELGDSALYFCASSVGAGGSRYEQYFGPGTRLTVT.

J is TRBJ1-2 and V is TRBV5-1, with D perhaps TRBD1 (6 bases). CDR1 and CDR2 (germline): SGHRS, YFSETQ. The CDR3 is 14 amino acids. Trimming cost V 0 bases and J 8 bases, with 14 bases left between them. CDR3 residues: CASSLGGGGRGYTF. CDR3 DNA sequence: TGCGCCAGCAGCTTGGGAGGGGGGGGCAGAGGCTACACCTTC.

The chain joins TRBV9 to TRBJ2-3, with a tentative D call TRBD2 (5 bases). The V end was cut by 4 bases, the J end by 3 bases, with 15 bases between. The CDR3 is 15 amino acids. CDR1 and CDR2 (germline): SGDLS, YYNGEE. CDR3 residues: CASSPPGRGTDTQYF. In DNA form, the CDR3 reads TGTGCCAGCAGCCCCCCCGGTCGAGGGACAGATACGCAGTATTTT.

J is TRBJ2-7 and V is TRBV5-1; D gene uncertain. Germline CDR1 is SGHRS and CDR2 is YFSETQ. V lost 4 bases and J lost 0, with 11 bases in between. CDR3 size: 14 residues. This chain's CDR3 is CASSRDLSSYEQYF. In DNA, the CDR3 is TGCGCCAGCAGCCGAGACTTGAGCTCCTACGAGCAGTACTTC.

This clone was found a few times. CDR3 nucleotide sequence: TGTGCCAGCAGCGTATTCATAGCGGGGATCTACGAGCAGTACTTC. Its translation: CASSVFIAGIYEQYF. V gene TRBV9 combines with J gene TRBJ2-7; 8 bases map to TRBD2. V was clipped by 1 base and J by 3 bases; unmatched bases: 6. The germline gives CDR1 SGDLS, CDR2 YYNGEE. CDR3 length: 15 residues.

CDR3 nucleotides: TGTGCCATCAGGCCGGGACAGGGGAACCACGAGCAGTTCTTC. Its translation: CAIRPGQGNHEQFF. The chain employs TRBV10-3 and TRBJ2-1; 10 bases map to TRBD1. With V trimmed by 6 bases and J by 10 bases, 9 bases remained unmatched. This CDR3 region has 14 residues. Germline V gene data show CDR1 as ENHRY and CDR2 as SYGVKD.

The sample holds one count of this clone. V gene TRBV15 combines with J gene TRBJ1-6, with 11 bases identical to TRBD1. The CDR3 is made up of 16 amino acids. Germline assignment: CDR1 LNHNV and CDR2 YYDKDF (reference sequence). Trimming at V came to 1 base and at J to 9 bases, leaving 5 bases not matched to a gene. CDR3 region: CATSRGWTGGPSPLHF. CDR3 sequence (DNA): TGTGCCACCAGCAGAGGCTGGACAGGGGGCCCTTCACCCCTCCACTTT.

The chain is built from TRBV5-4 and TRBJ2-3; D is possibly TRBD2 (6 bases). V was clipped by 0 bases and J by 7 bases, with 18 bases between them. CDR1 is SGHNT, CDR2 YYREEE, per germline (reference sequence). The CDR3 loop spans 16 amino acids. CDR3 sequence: CASSLARGASMNTQYF. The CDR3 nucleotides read TGTGCCAGCAGCTTGGCCCGCGGGGCGTCCATGAATACGCAGTATTTT.

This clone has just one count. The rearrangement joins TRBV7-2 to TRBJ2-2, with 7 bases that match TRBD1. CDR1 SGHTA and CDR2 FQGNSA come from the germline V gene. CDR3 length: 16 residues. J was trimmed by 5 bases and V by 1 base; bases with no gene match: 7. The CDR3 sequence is CASSLGGQRKTGELFF. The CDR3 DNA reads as TGTGCCAGCAGCTTAGGGGGACAGCGGAAAACCGGGGAGCTGTTTTTT. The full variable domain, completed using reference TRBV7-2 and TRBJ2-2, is GAGVSQSPSNKVTEKGKDVELRCDPISGHTALYWYRQSLGQGLEFLIYFQGNSAPDKSGLPSDRFSAERTGGSVSTLTIQRTQQEDSAVYLCASSLGGQRKTGELFFGEGSRLTVL.

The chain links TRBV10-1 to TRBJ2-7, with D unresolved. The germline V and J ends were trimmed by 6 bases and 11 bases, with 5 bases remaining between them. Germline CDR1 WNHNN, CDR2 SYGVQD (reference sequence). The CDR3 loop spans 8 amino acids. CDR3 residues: CASRYEYF. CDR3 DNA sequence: TGCGCCAGCAGGTATGAGTACTTC.

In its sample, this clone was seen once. The CDR3 here is CAISESASGRNEQFF. Written as DNA, the CDR3 is TGTGCCATCAGTGAGTCGGCTAGCGGAAGGAATGAGCAGTTCTTC. The chain employs TRBV10-3 and TRBJ2-1, with 7 bases matching TRBD2. The CDR3 is 15 residues long. The V and J ends lost 0 bases and 7 bases, in that order; junction bases with no gene match: 6. Germline CDR1 and CDR2: ENHRY and SYGVKD.

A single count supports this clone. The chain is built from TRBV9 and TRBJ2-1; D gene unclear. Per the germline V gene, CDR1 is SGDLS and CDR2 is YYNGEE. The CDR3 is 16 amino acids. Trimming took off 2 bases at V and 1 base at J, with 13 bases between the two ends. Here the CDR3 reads CASSVGPSVSYNEQFF. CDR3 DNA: TGTGCCAGCAGCGTTGGGCCATCGGTGTCCTACAATGAGCAGTTCTTC.

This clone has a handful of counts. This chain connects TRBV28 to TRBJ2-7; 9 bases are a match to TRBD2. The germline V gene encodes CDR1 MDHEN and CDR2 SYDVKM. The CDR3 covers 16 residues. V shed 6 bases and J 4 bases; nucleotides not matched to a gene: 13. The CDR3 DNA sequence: TGTGCCAGCAGCCGCCCAGGGGCGGGGGGGCTTTACGAGCAGTACTTC. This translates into CASSRPGAGGLYEQYF.

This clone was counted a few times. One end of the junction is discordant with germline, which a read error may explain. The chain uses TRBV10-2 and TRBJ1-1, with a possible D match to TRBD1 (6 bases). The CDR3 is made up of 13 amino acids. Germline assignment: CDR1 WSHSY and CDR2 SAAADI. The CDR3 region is CASCDRRETEAFF. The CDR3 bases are TGCGCCAGCTGTGACAGGCGGGAGACTGAAGCTTTCTTT.

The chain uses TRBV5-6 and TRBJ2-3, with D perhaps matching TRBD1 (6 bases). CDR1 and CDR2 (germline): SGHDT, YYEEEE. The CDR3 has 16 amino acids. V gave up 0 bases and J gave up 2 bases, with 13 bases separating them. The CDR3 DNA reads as TGTGCCAGCAGCTTGGGTCAGGGGCGCCTCACAGATACGCAGTATTTT. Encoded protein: CASSLGQGRLTDTQYF.

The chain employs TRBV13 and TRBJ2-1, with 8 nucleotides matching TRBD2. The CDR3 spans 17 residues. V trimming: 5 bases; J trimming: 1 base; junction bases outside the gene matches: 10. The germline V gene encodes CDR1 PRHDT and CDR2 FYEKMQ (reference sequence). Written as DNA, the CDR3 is TGTGCCAGCAGCGCTGGACTAGCCCATTCTTCCTACAATGAGCAGTTCTTC. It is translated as CASSAGLAHSSYNEQFF.

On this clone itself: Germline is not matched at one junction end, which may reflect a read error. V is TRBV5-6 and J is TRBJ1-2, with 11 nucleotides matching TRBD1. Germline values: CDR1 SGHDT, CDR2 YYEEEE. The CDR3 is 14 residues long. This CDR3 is CASSLGQGAVATLF. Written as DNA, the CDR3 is TGTGCCAGCAGCCTCGGACAGGGGGCAGTGGCAACACTCTTC.

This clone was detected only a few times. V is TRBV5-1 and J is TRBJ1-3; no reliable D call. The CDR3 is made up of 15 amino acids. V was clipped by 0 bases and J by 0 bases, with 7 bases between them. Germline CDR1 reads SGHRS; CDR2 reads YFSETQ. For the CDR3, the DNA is TGCGCCAGCAGCTTGGGAAGCAACTCTGGAAACACCATATATTTT. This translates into CASSLGSNSGNTIYF.

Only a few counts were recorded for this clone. CDR3 in DNA: TGTGCCAGCAGCTTTCCAGGGCACTATGGCTACACCTTC. It encodes CASSFPGHYGYTF. This rearrangement joins TRBV7-9 to TRBJ1-2; the D gene is possibly TRBD1 (5 bases). V lost 3 bases to trimming and J lost 3 bases, with 8 bases between them. Per the germline V gene, CDR1 is SEHNR and CDR2 is FQNEAQ (reference sequence). CDR3 length: 13 residues.

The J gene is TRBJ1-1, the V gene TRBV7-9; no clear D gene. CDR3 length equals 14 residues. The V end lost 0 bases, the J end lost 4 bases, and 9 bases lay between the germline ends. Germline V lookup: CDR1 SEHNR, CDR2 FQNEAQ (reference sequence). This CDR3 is CASSLAIRGTEAFF. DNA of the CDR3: TGTGCCAGCAGCTTAGCGATAAGAGGCACTGAAGCTTTCTTT.

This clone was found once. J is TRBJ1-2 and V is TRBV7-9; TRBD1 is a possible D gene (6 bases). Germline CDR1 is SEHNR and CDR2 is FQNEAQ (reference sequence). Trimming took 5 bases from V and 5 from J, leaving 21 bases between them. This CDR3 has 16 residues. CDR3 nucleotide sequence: TGTGCCAGCAGCCCCCGGGGGGCAGGGCTAACTTATGGCTACACCTTC. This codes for CASSPRGAGLTYGYTF.

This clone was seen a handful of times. CDR3 amino acids: CAWSGSGGSAYGYTF. CDR3 DNA sequence: TGTGCCTGGAGTGGATCGGGGGGAAGTGCCTATGGCTACACCTTC. V and J are TRBV30 and TRBJ1-2; maybe TRBD1 (5 bases). CDR3 size: 15 residues. Germline values: CDR1 GTSNPN, CDR2 SVGIG (reference sequence). Between the trimmed V and J ends, which lost 1 base and 4 bases, there was a span of 16 bases.

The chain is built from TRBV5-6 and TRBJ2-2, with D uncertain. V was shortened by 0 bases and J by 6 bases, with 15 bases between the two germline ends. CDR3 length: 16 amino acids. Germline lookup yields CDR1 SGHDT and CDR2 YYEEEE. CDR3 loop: CASSLVPHGVAGELFF. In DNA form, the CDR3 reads TGTGCCAGCAGCTTGGTGCCACACGGAGTTGCCGGGGAGCTGTTTTTT.

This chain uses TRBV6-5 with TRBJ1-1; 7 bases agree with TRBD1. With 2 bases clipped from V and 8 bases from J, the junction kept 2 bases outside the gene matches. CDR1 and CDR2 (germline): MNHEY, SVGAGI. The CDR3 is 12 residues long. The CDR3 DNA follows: TGTGCCAGCAGTTACCCGACAGGGGAAGCTTTCTTT. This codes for CASSYPTGEAFF.

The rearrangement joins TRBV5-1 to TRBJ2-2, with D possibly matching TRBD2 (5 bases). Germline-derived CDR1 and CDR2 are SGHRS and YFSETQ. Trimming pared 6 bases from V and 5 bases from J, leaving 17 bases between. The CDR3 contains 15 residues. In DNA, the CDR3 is TGCGCCAGCACCGGCGGGCAGGTTCAAACCGGGGAGCTGTTTTTT. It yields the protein CASTGGQVQTGELFF.